One sample yielded the 31 T cell receptor beta chains listed below, sequenced in a study of blood T cell repertoires in COVID-19. TCRdb's table, derived via immunoSEQ multiplex PCR, lists solely in-frame clones and lacks some. The data show some 180,000 clones, about 77% seen once. The sequencing sample was made of peripheral blood. Receptors originate from an elderly woman with active or convalescent COVID-19.

To note about this clone: This sample includes further DNA sequences coding for the same CDR3. This sequence joins TRBV7-9 and TRBJ1-1; no clear D. Between the trimmed V and J ends, which lost 5 bases and 5 bases, there was a span of 6 bases. Germline CDR1 SEHNR, CDR2 FQNEAQ (reference sequence). The CDR3 runs to 11 residues. Here the CDR3 DNA reads TGTGCCAGCAGCCTCGTTACTGAAGCTTTCTTT. This sequence encodes CASSLVTEAFF.

The chain has TRBV11-2 and TRBJ2-3; D ambiguous. Trimming took 3 bases from V and 3 from J, leaving 13 bases between them. The CDR3 extends over 15 amino acids. Germline V gene lookup returns CDR1 SGHAT and CDR2 FQNNGV. CDR3 in DNA: TGTGCCAGCAGCTTTAACACAGTTTCGACAGATACGCAGTATTTT. This encodes CASSFNTVSTDTQYF.

The chain combines TRBV4-3 with TRBJ1-2, with D unclear. Trimming removed 0 bases from V and 4 bases from J, with 12 bases in between. Per the germline V gene, CDR1 is LGHNA and CDR2 is YSLEER. The CDR3 extends over 15 amino acids. The DNA for the CDR3 is TGCGCCAGCAGCCAAGACCGGGGAATTGTCTATGGCTACACCTTC. Protein: CASSQDRGIVYGYTF.

The chain employs TRBV5-4 and TRBJ2-6; 7 bases match TRBD2. CDR3 length: 17 residues. With V trimmed by 4 bases and J by 4 bases, 11 bases remained unmatched. Germline V gives CDR1 SGHNT, CDR2 YYREEE (reference sequence). CDR3 sequence reads: CASSPPGRGGGANVLTF. CDR3 DNA sequence: TGTGCCAGCAGCCCCCCGGGGAGGGGTGGCGGGGCCAACGTCCTGACTTTC.

This clone has more than one count but fewer than ten. The chain carries TRBV6-5 and TRBJ1-1, with TRBD1 matching 9 bases. V dropped 6 bases and J dropped 4; count of bases not matched to a gene: 6. Germline CDR1 MNHEY, CDR2 SVGAGI. The CDR3 is 14 residues long. The DNA of the CDR3 is TGTGCCAGCAGGCCAGACAGGGGGGGCACTGAAGCTTTCTTT. Translation: CASRPDRGGTEAFF.

V gene TRBV7-2 combines with J gene TRBJ1-1, with TRBD1 matching 9 bases. This CDR3 is 14 amino acids long. Germline assignment: CDR1 SGHTA and CDR2 FQGNSA. The J segment lost 3 bases and the V segment lost 4 bases, leaving 3 bases of the junction unmatched. The CDR3 loop is CASSSGQGYTEAFF. The CDR3 bases are TGTGCCAGCAGCTCGGGACAGGGTTACACTGAAGCTTTCTTT. Looking up the rest from reference TRBV7-2 and TRBJ1-1 gives the full variable domain: GAGVSQSPSNKVTEKGKDVELRCDPISGHTALYWYRQSLGQGLEFLIYFQGNSAPDKSGLPSDRFSAERTGGSVSTLTIQRTQQEDSAVYLCASSSGQGYTEAFFGQGTRLTVV.

This clone was seen more than once but under ten times. The chain uses TRBV18 and TRBJ2-5; D gene ambiguous. Per germline, CDR1 KGHSH and CDR2 LQKENI. The V and J ends lost 3 bases and 1 base respectively, with 6 bases between them. The CDR3 sequence is 13 residues long. Written as DNA, the CDR3 is TGTGCCAGCTCACCCCCCTTCCAAGAGACCCAGTACTTC. The encoded protein is CASSPPFQETQYF.

V and J are TRBV5-1 and TRBJ1-4, with 9 nucleotides matching TRBD1. The CDR3 is 15 residues long. V lost 4 bases and J lost 8; bases outside the gene matches: 9. CDR1 is SGHRS and CDR2 is YFSETQ in the germline V gene. CDR3 region: CASSRLGQGEEKLFF. CDR3 DNA: TGCGCCAGCAGCCGACTGGGACAGGGCGAGGAAAAACTGTTTTTT. Supplemented by reference TRBV5-1 and TRBJ1-4, the full variable domain reads KAGVTQTPRYLIKTRGQQVTLSCSPISGHRSVSWYQQTPGQGLQFLFEYFSETQRNKGNFPGRFSGRQFSNSRSEMNVSTLELGDSALYLCASSRLGQGEEKLFFGSGTQLSVL.

As to this clone: At the DNA level, this CDR3 is encoded by other sequences in the same sample as well. The chain uses TRBV18 and TRBJ1-1; D ambiguous. The V gene's germline CDR1 is KGHSH and CDR2 LQKENI. V gave up 3 bases and J gave up 2 bases, with 7 bases separating them. CDR3 length: 13 amino acids. The CDR3 region is CASSPGLNTEAFF. For the CDR3, the DNA is TGTGCCAGCTCACCCGGACTAAACACTGAAGCTTTCTTT.

The gene calls are TRBV4-1 and TRBJ1-6; D perhaps matches TRBD1 (6 bases). CDR3 length: 18 residues. V was pared by 1 base and J by 0 bases, with 13 bases between. Germline V gene data show CDR1 as MGHRA and CDR2 as YSYEKL. CDR3 in amino acids: CASSQGGRWSSYNSPLHF. Here the CDR3 DNA reads TGCGCCAGCAGCCAAGGGGGGCGGTGGAGCTCCTATAATTCACCCCTCCACTTT.

The chain has TRBV29-1 and TRBJ2-6; TRBD2 is a possible D gene (6 bases). Between the trimmed V and J ends, which lost 4 bases and 1 base, there was a span of 14 bases. The CDR3 has 16 residues. Germline CDR1 is SQVTM and CDR2 is ANQGSEA. The CDR3: CSVVWRGKSGANVLTF. CDR3 DNA sequence: TGCAGCGTTGTGTGGAGGGGAAAGTCTGGGGCCAACGTCCTGACTTTC.

J is TRBJ1-6 and V is TRBV2; D remains unclear. This CDR3 is built from 15 residues. The V and J ends lost 2 bases and 8 bases respectively, with 13 bases between them. Germline loops: CDR1 SNHLY, CDR2 FYNNEI. As DNA, the CDR3 is TGTGCCAGCAGTGAAAGACGACCGGGAGATTCACCCCTCCACTTT. Residues: CASSERRPGDSPLHF. Combining the CDR3 with reference TRBV2 and TRBJ1-6 gives the whole variable domain EPEVTQTPSHQVTQMGQEVILRCVPISNHLYFYWYRQILGQKVEFLVSFYNNEISEKSEIFDDQFSVERPDGSNFTLKIRSTKLEDSAMYFCASSERRPGDSPLHFGNGTRLTVT.

Only one count was recorded for this clone. CDR3 bases: TGCAGTGCTCGGGAATCGAATGAGCAGTTCTTC. It encodes CSARESNEQFF. This chain links TRBV20-1 with TRBJ2-1; maybe TRBD2 (5 bases). The V end lost 5 bases, the J end lost 7 bases, and 9 bases lay between the germline ends. The CDR3 totals 11 residues. Per germline, CDR1 DFQATT and CDR2 SNEGSKA (reference sequence).

This clone was counted between two and nine times. The J gene is TRBJ1-3, the V gene TRBV6-4; D perhaps matches TRBD1 (5 bases). This CDR3 is 15 amino acids long. V lost 6 bases and J lost 6, with 18 bases in between. Germline-derived CDR1 and CDR2 are MRHNA and SNTAGT. CDR3 in amino acids: CASSGGKQWENTIYF. CDR3 DNA: TGTGCCAGCAGCGGGGGGAAGCAGTGGGAAAACACCATATATTTT.

The chain combines TRBV19 with TRBJ2-7, with D tentatively TRBD1 (6 bases). The germline V gene encodes CDR1 LNHDA and CDR2 SQIVND (reference sequence). The V end lost 4 bases, the J end lost 1 base, and 11 bases lay between the germline ends. This CDR3 region has 14 residues. Here the CDR3 reads CASSTRGGSYEQYF. In DNA, the CDR3 is TGTGCCAGTAGTACAAGAGGGGGTTCCTACGAGCAGTACTTC. Looking up the rest from reference TRBV19 and TRBJ2-7 gives the full variable domain: DGGITQSPKYLFRKEGQNVTLSCEQNLNHDAMYWYRQDPGQGLRLIYYSQIVNDFQKGDIAEGYSVSREKKESFPLTVTSAQKNPTAFYLCASSTRGGSYEQYFGPGTRLTVT.

The rearrangement joins TRBV19 to TRBJ1-1; D is possibly TRBD1 (6 bases). V was pared by 6 bases and J by 11 bases, with 22 bases between. The CDR3 is 14 residues long. Germline V gene lookup returns CDR1 LNHDA and CDR2 SQIVND (reference sequence). The CDR3 nucleotides read TGTGCCAGTAGCTCACTCCAAGGACAGTGGATGGCTTTCTTT. It translates to CASSSLQGQWMAFF.

The chain combines TRBV13 with TRBJ1-2; 9 bases match TRBD1. This CDR3 is built from 17 residues. Germline V CDR1 and CDR2: PRHDT, FYEKMQ (reference sequence). The J segment lost 2 bases and the V segment lost 5 bases, leaving 12 bases of the junction unmatched. This chain's CDR3 is CASSHRRGTGSNYGYTF. As DNA, the CDR3 is TGTGCCAGCAGCCACAGGCGGGGGACAGGGTCAAACTATGGCTACACCTTC.

The V and J genes are TRBV5-1 and TRBJ2-7; the match to TRBD2 covers 8 bases. Losses at the gene ends were 3 bases for V and 3 bases for J; bases not matched to a gene: 8. Germline V gene data show CDR1 as SGHRS and CDR2 as YFSETQ. This CDR3 region has 15 residues. The CDR3, as DNA: TGCGCCAGCAGCTACCTCACGGGGGGGATCTACGAGCAGTACTTC. Its translation: CASSYLTGGIYEQYF.

This chain uses TRBV2 with TRBJ1-5, with a possible D match to TRBD1 (5 bases). Trimming cost V 6 bases and J 0 bases, with 21 bases left between them. CDR1 and CDR2 from the germline V gene are SNHLY and FYNNEI. This CDR3 is 18 amino acids long. The CDR3 DNA sequence: TGTGCCAGCAGCCCCTTGAGAATTAGGGGCCTTAGCAATCAGCCCCAGCATTTT. The encoded protein is CASSPLRIRGLSNQPQHF.

V and J are TRBV7-2 and TRBJ2-7, with D possibly matching TRBD1 (6 bases). The germline V gene has CDR1 SGHTA and CDR2 FQGNSA. Trimming shortened V by 4 bases and J by 5 bases, and 18 bases separated the two germline ends. The CDR3 contains 15 residues. The CDR3, as DNA: TGTGCCAGCAGCTCCGGGACACCAGTCGGCCACGAGCAGTACTTC. The encoded protein is CASSSGTPVGHEQYF.

The rearrangement uses TRBV10-3 and TRBJ1-1; tentatively, D is TRBD1 (6 bases). Germline values: CDR1 ENHRY, CDR2 SYGVKD. This CDR3 contains 14 residues. V lost 6 bases and J lost 4, with 15 bases in between. The CDR3 is CAIRRDNQGTEAFF. Written as DNA, the CDR3 is TGTGCCATCAGACGGGACAATCAGGGCACTGAAGCTTTCTTT.

This clone was counted once. The J gene is TRBJ1-3, the V gene TRBV3-1 (or the pseudogene TRBV3-2); D not certain. Germline-derived CDR1 and CDR2 are LGHDT and YNNKEL (reference sequence). The CDR3 covers 14 residues. V lost 2 bases, J lost 0 bases, and 5 bases lay in between. In DNA, the CDR3 is TGTGCCAGCAGCCAACTAATCTCTGGAAACACCATATATTTT. It specifies CASSQLISGNTIYF.

V gene TRBV6-5 combines with J gene TRBJ1-2; D gene uncertain. The germline V gene encodes CDR1 MNHEY and CDR2 SVGAGI. V lost 6 bases to trimming and J lost 6 bases, with 14 bases between them. The CDR3 totals 13 residues. For the CDR3, the DNA is TGTGCCAGCAGCCTTATTTTCGGTAATGGCTACACCTTC. Protein product: CASSLIFGNGYTF.

The table lists this clone with a few counts. The rearrangement links TRBV7-3 to TRBJ2-7, with D unclear. V was pared by 5 bases and J by 5 bases, with 19 bases between. Germline-derived CDR1 and CDR2 are SGHTA and FQGTGA. This CDR3 is 15 amino acids long. The CDR3: CASSPSASPWDEQYF. The CDR3 nucleotides are TGTGCCAGCAGCCCGAGCGCCTCCCCTTGGGACGAGCAGTACTTC.

The V and J genes are TRBV5-1 and TRBJ2-1; possible D gene TRBD1, 5 bases. CDR3 size: 14 residues. Germline CDR1 reads SGHRS; CDR2 reads YFSETQ. V was trimmed by 0 bases and J by 6 bases, leaving 10 bases between them. CDR3 sequence: CASSLDPDSNEQFF. The CDR3 bases are TGCGCCAGCAGCTTGGATCCCGACAGCAATGAGCAGTTCTTC.

This clone appeared once. This chain links TRBV18 with TRBJ1-4; TRBD1 matches at 7 bases. The CDR3 consists of 16 residues. In germline, CDR1 is KGHSH, CDR2 LQKENI. V lost 4 bases and J lost 5; bases outside the gene matches: 10. CDR3 nucleotides: TGTGCCAGCTCACGAAACGAAGGGGGCCGGAATGAAAAACTGTTTTTT. This gives the protein CASSRNEGGRNEKLFF.

The chain joins TRBV6-5 to TRBJ1-1; D uncertain. The CDR3 loop spans 14 amino acids. V was clipped by 5 bases and J by 2 bases, with 12 bases between them. Per the germline V gene, CDR1 is MNHEY and CDR2 is SVGAGI. The DNA of the CDR3 is TGTGCCAGCAGTACCCCTTCAGGAAACACTGAAGCTTTCTTT. It codes for CASSTPSGNTEAFF.

This rearrangement joins TRBV6-2 or TRBV6-3 to TRBJ1-5; D not resolved. The V end lost 5 bases, the J end lost 2 bases, and 16 bases lay between the germline ends. Germline values: CDR1 MNHEY, CDR2 SVGEGT. This CDR3 contains 16 residues. This chain's CDR3 is CASSPSRGRGNQPQHF. CDR3 in DNA: TGTGCCAGCAGTCCCTCCCGAGGTCGGGGCAATCAGCCCCAGCATTTT.

This clone has ten or more counts. The chain is built from TRBV7-9 and TRBJ1-1; D gene unclear. CDR1 is SEHNR, CDR2 FQNEAQ, per germline (reference sequence). The CDR3 contains 15 residues. Trimming shortened V by 2 bases and J by 1 base, and 11 bases separated the two germline ends. CDR3 region: CASSLTPVANTEAFF. The CDR3 DNA follows: TGTGCCAGCAGCTTAACGCCGGTTGCGAACACTGAAGCTTTCTTT.

The V gene is TRBV4-2, the J gene TRBJ1-6; unclear D gene. V was trimmed by 4 bases and J by 6 bases, leaving 13 bases between them. Germline V CDR1 and CDR2: LGHNA, YNFKEQ. CDR3 length: 15 residues. The CDR3 region is CASSPGIQGNSPLHF. The CDR3 DNA reads as TGTGCCAGCAGCCCCGGGATTCAAGGTAATTCACCCCTCCACTTT.

The chain employs TRBV28 and TRBJ2-6; no reliable D call. The CDR3 is 14 residues long. V was cut by 7 bases and J by 0 bases, with 7 bases left in between. In germline, CDR1 is MDHEN, CDR2 SYDVKM. CDR3 protein: CASNGNSGANVLTF. In nucleotides, the CDR3 is TGTGCCAGCAATGGCAACTCTGGGGCCAACGTCCTGACTTTC.